The 5 T cell receptor beta chains given below trace back to one sample, sequenced in a study of T cell repertoires in cytomegalovirus infection. TCRdb ran MiXCR on the reads and lists one entry per CDR3 protein. The data show approximately 140,000 distinct CDR3 sequences, about 6.5% seen once. Sequencing was done on a sample of PBMCs. Receptor source: a human donor in good health (CMV status not recorded). Some clones in this sample may be carry-over from other donors' samples.

Worth noting for this clonotype: This sequence may be a read error, since a much larger clone differs from it by one base. The chain combines TRBV20-1 with TRBJ2-1; 8 bases fit TRBD2. Germline V lookup: CDR1 DFQATT, CDR2 SNEGSKA (reference sequence). V lost 2 bases, J lost 6 bases, and 6 bases stayed unmatched. The CDR3 loop spans 14 amino acids. The CDR3 loop reads CSARPGLVLNEQFF. In nucleotides, the CDR3 is TGCAGTGCTAGACCGGGACTAGTCCTCAATGAGCAGTTCTTC.

Many counts were recorded for this clonotype. V is TRBV7-2 and J is TRBJ2-3; D possibly corresponds to TRBD2 (5 bases). There are 14 residues in the CDR3. Looked up from germline, CDR1 is SGHTA and CDR2 is FQGNSA. V lost 3 bases and J 2 bases, leaving 9 bases between the germline ends. CDR3 nucleotide sequence: TGTGCCAGCAGCTTTGGAGGCAACACAGATACGCAGTATTTT. Amino acid sequence: CASSFGGNTDTQYF. Full variable domain (rest looked up from reference TRBV7-2 and TRBJ2-3): GAGVSQSPSNKVTEKGKDVELRCDPISGHTALYWYRQSLGQGLEFLIYFQGNSAPDKSGLPSDRFSAERTGGSVSTLTIQRTQQEDSAVYLCASSFGGNTDTQYFGPGTRLTVL.

This clonotype was seen ten or more times. The chain recombines TRBV20-1 with TRBJ1-5; D is unclear. Germline loops: CDR1 DFQATT, CDR2 SNEGSKA (reference sequence). Deletions cut 4 bases from V and 0 bases from J, with 13 bases between. There are 15 residues in the CDR3. In DNA, the CDR3 is TGCAGTGCTATAATCACGGGGTATAGCAATCAGCCCCAGCATTTT. Translated: CSAIITGYSNQPQHF.

The chain carries TRBV2 and TRBJ2-7; D remains ambiguous. CDR1 and CDR2 from the germline V gene are SNHLY and FYNNEI. Deletions cut 6 bases from V and 2 bases from J, with 8 bases between. This CDR3 is built from 12 residues. The CDR3 region has the DNA TGTGCCAGCAGCATGAATCCCTACGAGCAGTACTTC. This encodes CASSMNPYEQYF.

This clonotype was detected ten times or more. The genes are TRBV28 and TRBJ1-3, with 7 bases aligning to TRBD1. This CDR3 is built from 16 residues. CDR1 and CDR2 from the germline V gene are MDHEN and SYDVKM. The V and J ends lost 4 bases and 4 bases, in that order; junction bases with no gene match: 10. This chain's CDR3 is CASSWASDRAGNTIYF. Written as DNA, the CDR3 is TGTGCCAGCAGTTGGGCTTCCGACAGGGCCGGAAACACCATATATTTT.